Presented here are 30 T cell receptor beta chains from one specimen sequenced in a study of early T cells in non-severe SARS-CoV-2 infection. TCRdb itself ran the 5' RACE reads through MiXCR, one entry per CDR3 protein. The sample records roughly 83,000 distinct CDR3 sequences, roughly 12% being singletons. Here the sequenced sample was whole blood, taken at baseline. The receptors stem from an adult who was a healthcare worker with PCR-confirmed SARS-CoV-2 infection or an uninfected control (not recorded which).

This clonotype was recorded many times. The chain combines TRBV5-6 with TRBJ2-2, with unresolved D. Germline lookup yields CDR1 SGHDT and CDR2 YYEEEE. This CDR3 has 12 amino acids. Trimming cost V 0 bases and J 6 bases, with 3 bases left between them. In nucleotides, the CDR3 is TGTGCCAGCAGCTTGGCCGCCGGGGAGCTGTTTTTT. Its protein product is CASSLAAGELFF.

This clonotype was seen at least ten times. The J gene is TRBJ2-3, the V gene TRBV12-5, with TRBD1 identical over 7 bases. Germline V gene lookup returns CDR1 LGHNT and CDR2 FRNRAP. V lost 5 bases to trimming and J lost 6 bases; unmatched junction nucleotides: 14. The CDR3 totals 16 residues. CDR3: CASGGRQGDVLDTQYF. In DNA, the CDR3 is TGTGCTAGTGGTGGCCGACAGGGAGACGTACTGGATACGCAGTATTTT.

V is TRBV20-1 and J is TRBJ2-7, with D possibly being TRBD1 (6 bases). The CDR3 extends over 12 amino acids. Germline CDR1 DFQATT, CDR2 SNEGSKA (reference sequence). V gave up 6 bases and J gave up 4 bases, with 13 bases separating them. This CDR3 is CSAPDRLYEQYF. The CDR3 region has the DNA TGCAGTGCCCCGGACAGATTATACGAGCAGTACTTC.

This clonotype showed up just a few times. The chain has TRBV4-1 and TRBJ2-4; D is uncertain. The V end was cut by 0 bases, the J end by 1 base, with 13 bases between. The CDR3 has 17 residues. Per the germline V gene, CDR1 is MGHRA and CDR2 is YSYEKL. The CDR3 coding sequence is TGCGCCAGCAGCCAAGATAGCAGCCCTTCCGCCAAAAACATTCAGTACTTC. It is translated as CASSQDSSPSAKNIQYF.

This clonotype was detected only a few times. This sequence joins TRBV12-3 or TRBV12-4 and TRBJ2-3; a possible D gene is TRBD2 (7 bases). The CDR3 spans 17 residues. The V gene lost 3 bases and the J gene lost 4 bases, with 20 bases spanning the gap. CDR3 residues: CASSFMKGGPGPDTQYF. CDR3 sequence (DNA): TGTGCCAGCAGTTTTATGAAGGGGGGGCCAGGTCCAGATACGCAGTATTTT.

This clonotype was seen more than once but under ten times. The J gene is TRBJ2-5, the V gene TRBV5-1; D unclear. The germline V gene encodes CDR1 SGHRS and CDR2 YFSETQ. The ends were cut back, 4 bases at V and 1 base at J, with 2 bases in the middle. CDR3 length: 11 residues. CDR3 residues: CASSTQETQYF. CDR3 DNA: TGCGCCAGCAGCACCCAAGAGACCCAGTACTTC.

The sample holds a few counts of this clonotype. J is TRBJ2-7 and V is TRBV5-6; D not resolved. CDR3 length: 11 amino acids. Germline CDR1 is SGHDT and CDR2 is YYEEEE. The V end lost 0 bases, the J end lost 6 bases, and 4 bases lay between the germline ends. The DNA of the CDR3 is TGTGCCAGCAGCTTGGCGGCCGAGCAGTACTTC. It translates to CASSLAAEQYF.

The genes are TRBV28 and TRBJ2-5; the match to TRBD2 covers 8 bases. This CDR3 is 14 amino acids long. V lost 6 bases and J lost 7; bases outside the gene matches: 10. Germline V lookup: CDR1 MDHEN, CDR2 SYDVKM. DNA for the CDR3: TGTGCCAGCAGCCTAGCTCTTGCGGGGGGGACCCAGTACTTC. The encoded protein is CASSLALAGGTQYF.

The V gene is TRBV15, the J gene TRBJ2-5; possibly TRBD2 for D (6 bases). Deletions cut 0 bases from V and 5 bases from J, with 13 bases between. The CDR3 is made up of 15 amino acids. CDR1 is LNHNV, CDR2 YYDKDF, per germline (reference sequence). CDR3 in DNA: TGTGCCACCAGCAGAGATCGGGGGACGTGGGAGACCCAGTACTTC. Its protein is CATSRDRGTWETQYF.

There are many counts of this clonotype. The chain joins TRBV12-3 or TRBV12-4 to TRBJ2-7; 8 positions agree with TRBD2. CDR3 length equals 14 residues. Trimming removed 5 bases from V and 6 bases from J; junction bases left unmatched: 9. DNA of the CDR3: TGTGCCAGCAGTCCAGGACTAGCATTTGGCGAGCAGTACTTC. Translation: CASSPGLAFGEQYF.

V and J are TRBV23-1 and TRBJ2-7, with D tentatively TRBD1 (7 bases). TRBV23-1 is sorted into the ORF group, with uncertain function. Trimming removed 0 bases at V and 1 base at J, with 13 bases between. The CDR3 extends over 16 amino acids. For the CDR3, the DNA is TGCGCCAGCAGTCAATCAGGGCAGGGGGGATCCTACGAGCAGTACTTC. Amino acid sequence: CASSQSGQGGSYEQYF.

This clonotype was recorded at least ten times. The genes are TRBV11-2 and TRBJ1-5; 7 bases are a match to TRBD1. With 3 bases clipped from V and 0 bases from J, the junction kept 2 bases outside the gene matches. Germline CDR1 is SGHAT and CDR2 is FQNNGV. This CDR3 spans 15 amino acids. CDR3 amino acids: CASSLDRNSNQPQHF. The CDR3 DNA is TGTGCCAGCAGCTTGGACAGGAATAGCAATCAGCCCCAGCATTTT.

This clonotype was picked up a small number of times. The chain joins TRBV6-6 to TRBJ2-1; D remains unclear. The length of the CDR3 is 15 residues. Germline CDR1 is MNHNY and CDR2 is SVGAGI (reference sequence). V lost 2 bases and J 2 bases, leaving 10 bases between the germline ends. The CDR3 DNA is TGTGCCAGCAGTTACCCCCAGGAGCCCTACAATGAGCAGTTCTTC. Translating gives CASSYPQEPYNEQFF.

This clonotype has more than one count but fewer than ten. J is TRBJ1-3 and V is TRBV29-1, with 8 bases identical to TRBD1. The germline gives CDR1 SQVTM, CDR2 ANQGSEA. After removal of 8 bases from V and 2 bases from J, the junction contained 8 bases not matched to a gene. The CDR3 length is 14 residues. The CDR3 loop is CSCWTGPPGNTIYF. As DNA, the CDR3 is TGCAGCTGTTGGACAGGGCCGCCTGGAAACACCATATATTTT.

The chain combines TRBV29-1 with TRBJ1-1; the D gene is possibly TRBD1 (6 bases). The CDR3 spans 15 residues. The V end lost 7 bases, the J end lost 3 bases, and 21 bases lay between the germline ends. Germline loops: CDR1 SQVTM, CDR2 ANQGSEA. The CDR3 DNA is TGCAGCGCTGGCCGGGGACACCTGGGAGACACTGAAGCTTTCTTT. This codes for CSAGRGHLGDTEAFF.

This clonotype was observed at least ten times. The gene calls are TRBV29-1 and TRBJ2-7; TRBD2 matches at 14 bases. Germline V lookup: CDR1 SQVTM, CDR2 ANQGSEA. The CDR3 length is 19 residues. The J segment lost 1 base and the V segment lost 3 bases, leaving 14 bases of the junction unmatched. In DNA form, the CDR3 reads TGCAGCGTTGAGGTGCCAGGGGGGACTAGCGGGAGAGGGTCCTACGAGCAGTACTTC. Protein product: CSVEVPGGTSGRGSYEQYF.

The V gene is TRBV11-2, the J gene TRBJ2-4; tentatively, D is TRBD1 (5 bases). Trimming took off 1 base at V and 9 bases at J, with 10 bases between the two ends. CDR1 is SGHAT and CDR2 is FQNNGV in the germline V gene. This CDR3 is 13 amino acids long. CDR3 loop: CASSLVQGGIQYF. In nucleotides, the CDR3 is TGTGCCAGCAGCTTAGTCCAGGGTGGCATTCAGTACTTC.

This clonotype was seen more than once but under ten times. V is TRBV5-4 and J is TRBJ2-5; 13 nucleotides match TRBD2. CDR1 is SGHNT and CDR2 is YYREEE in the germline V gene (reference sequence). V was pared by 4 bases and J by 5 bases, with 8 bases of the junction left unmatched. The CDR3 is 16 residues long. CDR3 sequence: CASSISTSGGPETQYF. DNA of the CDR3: TGTGCCAGCAGCATATCGACTAGCGGGGGGCCCGAGACCCAGTACTTC.

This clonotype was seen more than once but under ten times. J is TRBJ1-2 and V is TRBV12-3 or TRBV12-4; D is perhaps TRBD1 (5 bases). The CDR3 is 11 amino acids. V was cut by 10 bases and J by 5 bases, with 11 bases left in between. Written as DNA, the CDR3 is TGTGCCATAGAGCAGGGTTATGGCTACACCTTC. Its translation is CAIEQGYGYTF.

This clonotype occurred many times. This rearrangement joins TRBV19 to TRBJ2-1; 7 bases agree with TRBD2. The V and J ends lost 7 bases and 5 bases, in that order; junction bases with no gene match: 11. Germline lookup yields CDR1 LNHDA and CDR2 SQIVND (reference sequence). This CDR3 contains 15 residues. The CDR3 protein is CASNPIWGTNNEQFF. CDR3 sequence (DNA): TGTGCCAGTAACCCAATTTGGGGGACTAACAATGAGCAGTTCTTC.

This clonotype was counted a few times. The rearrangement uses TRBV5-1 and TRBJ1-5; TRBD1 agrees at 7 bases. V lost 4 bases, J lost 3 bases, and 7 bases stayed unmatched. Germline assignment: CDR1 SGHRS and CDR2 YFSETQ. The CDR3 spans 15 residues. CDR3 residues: CASSPRQGPNQPQHF. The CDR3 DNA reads TGCGCCAGCAGCCCTCGACAGGGCCCCAATCAGCCCCAGCATTTT.

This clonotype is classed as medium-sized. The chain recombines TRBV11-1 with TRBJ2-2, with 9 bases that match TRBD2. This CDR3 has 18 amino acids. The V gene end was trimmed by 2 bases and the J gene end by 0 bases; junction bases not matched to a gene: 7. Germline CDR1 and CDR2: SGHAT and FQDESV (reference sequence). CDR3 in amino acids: CASSLRERGVSNTGELFF. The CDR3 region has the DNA TGTGCCAGCAGCTTACGAGAGCGGGGGGTTTCGAACACCGGGGAGCTGTTTTTT.

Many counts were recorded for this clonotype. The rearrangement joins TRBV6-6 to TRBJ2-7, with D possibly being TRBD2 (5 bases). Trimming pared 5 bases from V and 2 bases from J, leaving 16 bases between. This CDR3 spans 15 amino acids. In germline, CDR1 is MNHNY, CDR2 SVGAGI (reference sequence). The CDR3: CASSAMAGPPYEQYF. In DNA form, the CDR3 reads TGTGCCAGCAGTGCGATGGCGGGCCCCCCCTACGAGCAGTACTTC.

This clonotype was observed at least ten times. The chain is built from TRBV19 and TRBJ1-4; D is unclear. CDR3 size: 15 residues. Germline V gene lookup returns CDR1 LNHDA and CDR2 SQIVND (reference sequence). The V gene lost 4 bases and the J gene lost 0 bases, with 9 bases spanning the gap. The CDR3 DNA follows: TGTGCCAGTAGTACCCGGACGTCAACTAATGAAAAACTGTTTTTT. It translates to CASSTRTSTNEKLFF.

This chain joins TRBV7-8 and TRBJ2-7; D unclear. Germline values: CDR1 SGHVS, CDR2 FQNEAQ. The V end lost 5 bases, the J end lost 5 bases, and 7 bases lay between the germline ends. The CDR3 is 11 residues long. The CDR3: CASSLLNEQYF. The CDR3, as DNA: TGTGCCAGCAGCCTCCTTAACGAGCAGTACTTC.

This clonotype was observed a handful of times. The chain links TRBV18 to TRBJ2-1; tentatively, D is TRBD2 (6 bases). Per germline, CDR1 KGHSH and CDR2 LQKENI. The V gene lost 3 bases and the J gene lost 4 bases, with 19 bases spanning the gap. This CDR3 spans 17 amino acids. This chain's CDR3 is CASSPHGDGGVYNEQFF. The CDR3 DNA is TGTGCCAGCTCACCCCATGGGGATGGAGGGGTTTACAATGAGCAGTTCTTC.

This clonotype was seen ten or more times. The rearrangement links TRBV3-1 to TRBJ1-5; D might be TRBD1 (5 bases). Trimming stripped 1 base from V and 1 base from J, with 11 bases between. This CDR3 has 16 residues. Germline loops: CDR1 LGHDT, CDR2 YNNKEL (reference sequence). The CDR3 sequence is CASSQGSQGSNQPQHF. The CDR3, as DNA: TGTGCCAGCAGCCAAGGTAGCCAGGGAAGCAATCAGCCCCAGCATTTT.

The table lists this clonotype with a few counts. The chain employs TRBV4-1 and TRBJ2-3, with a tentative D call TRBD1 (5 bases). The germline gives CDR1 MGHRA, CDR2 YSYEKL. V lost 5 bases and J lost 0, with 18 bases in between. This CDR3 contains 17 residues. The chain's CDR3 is CASSFDRKKPSTDTQYF. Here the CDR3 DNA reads TGCGCCAGCAGCTTTGACAGAAAAAAACCTAGCACAGATACGCAGTATTTT.

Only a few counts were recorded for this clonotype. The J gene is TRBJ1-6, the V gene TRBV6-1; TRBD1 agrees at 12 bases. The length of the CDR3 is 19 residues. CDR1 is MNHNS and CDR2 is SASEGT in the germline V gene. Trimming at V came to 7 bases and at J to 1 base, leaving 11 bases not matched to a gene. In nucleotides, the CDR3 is TGTGCCAGCAACCGAAGGGGACAGGGGGCATTATCCTATAATTCACCCCTCCACTTT. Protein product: CASNRRGQGALSYNSPLHF.

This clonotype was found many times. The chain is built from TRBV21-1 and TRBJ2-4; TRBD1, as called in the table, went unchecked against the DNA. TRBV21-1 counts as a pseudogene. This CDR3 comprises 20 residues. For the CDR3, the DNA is TGTGCCAGCAGCAAATCTCTAAGGGGGTCCGGCTCCAGGCCAAAAAACATTCAGTACTTC. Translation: CASSKSLRGSGSRPKNIQYF.